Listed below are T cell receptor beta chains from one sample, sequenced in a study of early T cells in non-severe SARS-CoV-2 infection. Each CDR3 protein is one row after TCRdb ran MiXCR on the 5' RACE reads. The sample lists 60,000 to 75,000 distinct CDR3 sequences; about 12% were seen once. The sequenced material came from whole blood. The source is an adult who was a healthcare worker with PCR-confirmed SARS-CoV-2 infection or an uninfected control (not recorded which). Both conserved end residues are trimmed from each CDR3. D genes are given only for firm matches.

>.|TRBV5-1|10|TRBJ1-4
ASRREGEKLF
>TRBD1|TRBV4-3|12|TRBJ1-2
ASSPDRGNYGYT
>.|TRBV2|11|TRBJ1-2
ASRVRRGSGYT
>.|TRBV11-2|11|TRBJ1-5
ASSPTNNQPQH
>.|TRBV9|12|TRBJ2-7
ASSEGISSYEQY
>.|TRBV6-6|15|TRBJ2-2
ASSYLRVVGGTGELF
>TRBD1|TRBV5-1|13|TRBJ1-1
ASSMGTGLNTEAF
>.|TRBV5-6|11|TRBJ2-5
ASSLQGLETQY
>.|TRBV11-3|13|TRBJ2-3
ASSGDRVYTDTQY
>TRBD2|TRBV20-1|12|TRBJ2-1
SAPPSGSRNEQF
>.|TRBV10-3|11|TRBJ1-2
AISVGADYGYT
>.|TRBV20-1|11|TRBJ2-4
SAGILAKNIQY
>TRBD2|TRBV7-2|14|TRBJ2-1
ASSLAWTSGGNEQF
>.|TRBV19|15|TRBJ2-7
ASSISSGLGLIYEQY
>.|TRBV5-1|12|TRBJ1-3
ASSSGSAGNTIY
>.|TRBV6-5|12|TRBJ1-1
ASSYYRMNTEAF
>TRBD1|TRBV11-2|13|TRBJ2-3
ASRRRGLGTDTQY
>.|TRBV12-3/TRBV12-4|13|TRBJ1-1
ASTTTGTPNTEAF
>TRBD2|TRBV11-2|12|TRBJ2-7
ASSLGLASYEQY
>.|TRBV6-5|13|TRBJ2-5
ASSYSGRRQETQY
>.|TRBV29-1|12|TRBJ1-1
SVEDQWGNTEAF
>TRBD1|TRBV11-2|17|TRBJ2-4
ASSLGLTGKIGAKNIQY
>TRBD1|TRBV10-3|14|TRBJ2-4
AISGGTGQAKNIQY
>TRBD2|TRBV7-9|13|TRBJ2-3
ASSTPTGLVDTQY
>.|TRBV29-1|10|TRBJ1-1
SGGGPNTEAF
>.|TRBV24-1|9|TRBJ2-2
ATSATGELF
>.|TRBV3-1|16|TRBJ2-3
ASSQDYRAGASTDTQY
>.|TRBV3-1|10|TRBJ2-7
ASSRESHEQY
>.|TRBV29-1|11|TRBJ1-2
SVPTWTNYGYT
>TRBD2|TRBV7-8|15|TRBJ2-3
ASSLGGLAEITDTQY
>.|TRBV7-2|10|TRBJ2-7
ASSPPFFEQY
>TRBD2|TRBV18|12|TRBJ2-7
ASSPGAGPYEQY
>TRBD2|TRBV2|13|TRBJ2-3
ASSGLAGNTDTQY
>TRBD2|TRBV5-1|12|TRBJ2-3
ASRPGLAGDTQY
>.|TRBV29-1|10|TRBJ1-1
SVVGENTEAF
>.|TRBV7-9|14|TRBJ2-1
ASSGRHRGGYNEQF
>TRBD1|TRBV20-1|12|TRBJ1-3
SARAGGGGNTIY
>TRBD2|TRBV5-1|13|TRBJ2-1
ASSLVREGNNEQF
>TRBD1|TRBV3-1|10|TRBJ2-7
ASNNRGYEQY
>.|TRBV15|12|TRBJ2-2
ATSRRVNTGELF
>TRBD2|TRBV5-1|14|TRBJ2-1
ASSFWEGSSYNEQF
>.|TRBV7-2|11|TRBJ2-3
ASSPTVPDTQY
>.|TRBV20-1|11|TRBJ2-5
SGSEGHQETQY
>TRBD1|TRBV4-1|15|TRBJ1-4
ASSRIGTGQGGEKLF
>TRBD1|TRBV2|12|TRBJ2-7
ASKSQGVPYEQY
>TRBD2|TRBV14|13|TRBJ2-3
ASSQLRGGTDTQY
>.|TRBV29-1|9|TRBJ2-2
SVRGTVELF
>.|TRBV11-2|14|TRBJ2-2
ASSTYAGSRTGELF
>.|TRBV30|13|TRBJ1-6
AWKTQGLGNSPLH
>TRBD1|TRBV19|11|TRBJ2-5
ASNPRQGETQY
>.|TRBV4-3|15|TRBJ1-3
ASSQGPGGPSGNTIY
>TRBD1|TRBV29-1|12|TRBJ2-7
SVARQGPRHEQY
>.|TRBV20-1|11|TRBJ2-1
SAQMDTDNEQF
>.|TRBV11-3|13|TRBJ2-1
ASSSLAAVIDEQF
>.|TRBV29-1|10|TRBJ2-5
SVIGTQETQY
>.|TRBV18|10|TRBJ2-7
ASSPPAGEQY
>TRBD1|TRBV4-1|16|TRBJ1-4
ASSQDQDRVSTNEKLF
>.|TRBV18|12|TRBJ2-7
ASSLTRDSYEQY
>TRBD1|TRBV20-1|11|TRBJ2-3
SAPGQTTDTQY